The T cell receptor beta chain described here comes from a study of blood T cell repertoires in COVID-19. Across the whole study: The samples span acute and convalescent COVID-19 from the United States, Italy and Spain. Nucleic acid was either cDNA or gDNA, and it came from T cells, B-cell-depleted T cells, or PBMCs.

The germline V and J ends were trimmed by 2 bases and 2 bases, with 9 bases remaining between them. The CDR3 has 15 residues. Germline V gene data show CDR1 as SGHNT and CDR2 as YENEEA. Under the authors' procedure: Amplification of reference gene primers was used by the study to estimate nucleated cell counts. Some clones are missing from TCRdb's copy, which holds only in-frame ones; the method was immunoSEQ multiplex PCR. The D gene and trimming were derived from the DNA, and the V and J assignments and clone size from that table. Among some 150,000 clones, nearly 80% were seen once, and the ten largest hold under 2%.

Input material: peripheral blood. The chain has TRBV11-3 and TRBJ2-2, with D possibly being TRBD1 (5 bases). The origin of this receptor is a man older than 75 with acute or convalescent COVID-19. This CDR3 is CASSLSGHNTGELFF. Written as DNA, the CDR3 is TGTGCCAGCAGCTTAAGTGGACATAACACCGGGGAGCTGTTTTTT.